This is a list of T cell receptor beta chains from one sample in a study of a mutant IDH1 vaccine in newly diagnosed glioma. These receptors have no known antigen. The table came from immunoSEQ multiplex PCR; TCRdb's copy has only in-frame clones and leaves some out. The sample has about 38,000 clones, 81% seen once. The starting material was PBMCs, obtained from a glioma patient whose treatment included an IDH1 peptide vaccine. The receptors were gathered from a man aged 50 to 59 with glioma. The conserved cysteine and the conserved F or W are not part of the CDR3 here. Clone size appears in some rows only: once, few, many, or a class for an expanded clone.

>TRBV5-1|TRBJ2-7|.
ASSQGTAYEQY
>TRBV19|TRBJ2-7|.
ASSHEGGYEQY
>TRBV15|TRBJ2-7|.
ATSRFPGQRDLYEQY
>TRBV6-6|TRBJ1-5|few
ASSYLPVSNQPQH
>TRBV5-6|TRBJ1-2|.
ASSLDRVNFYGYT
>TRBV2|TRBJ1-2|.
ASSEGEGGGYGYT
>TRBV7-6|TRBJ2-3|.
ASSLQGSDTQY
>TRBV2|TRBJ2-7|.
ASSGGGFSYEQY
>TRBV19|TRBJ1-1|.
ASSMGSVNTEAF
>TRBV30|TRBJ2-5|.
AWSVSTGGLETQY
>TRBV9|TRBJ1-6|.
ASSAYRGVDSPLH
>TRBV27|TRBJ2-7|.
ASSLDGLAGDYEQY
>TRBV28|TRBJ2-7|once
ASRGMRGNYEQY
>TRBV27|TRBJ1-1|.
ASSLKQELMNTEAF
>TRBV20-1|TRBJ2-1|.
SARSWNEQF
>TRBV5-4|TRBJ2-5|.
ASSFGSSEYQETQY
>TRBV7-9|TRBJ1-3|.
ASSPRETENTIY
>TRBV27|TRBJ2-1|.
ASRLAGGLHYNEQF
>TRBV18|TRBJ2-2|.
ASSPTTGDPLGELF
>TRBV7-9|TRBJ1-4|.
ASSPSRGRPDEKLF
>TRBV7-9|TRBJ1-3|.
ASSLLRSSGNTIY
>TRBV5-4|TRBJ2-2|.
ASSLGSGQGLNTGELF
>TRBV7-9|TRBJ2-3|.
ASSLPGPPLQY
>TRBV9|TRBJ1-1|few
ASSVDLGSPTEAF
>TRBV19|TRBJ1-2|.
ASNEGRDSGYT
>TRBV7-2|TRBJ1-3|.
ASSLFTAGGIY
>TRBV4-1|TRBJ2-3|.
ASSQVGGGGDTQY